One and the same sample provided the 32 T cell receptor beta chains below, sequenced in a study of response to subunit inactivated influenza vaccine. TCRdb re-called the RT-PCR reads with MiXCR, one entry per CDR3 protein. The table shows 650,000 or so distinct CDR3 sequences, with 11% to 15% occurring only once. The material sequenced was PBMCs from blood, taken 14 to 15 days before vaccination. The receptors derive from a man aged 45-60 years who received an inactivated influenza vaccine.

This clonotype was recorded at least ten times. The V gene is TRBV21-1, the J gene TRBJ1-2; the table names TRBD1, a call not compared with the DNA. TRBV21-1 represents a pseudogene. The CDR3 is 13 residues long. The CDR3 nucleotides are TGTGCCAGCAGCAAAGCGCGGGGGGATGGCTACACCTTC. Translating it yields CASSKARGDGYTF.

This clonotype was counted many times. This sequence joins TRBV9 and TRBJ2-1; no clear D. The CDR3 extends over 14 amino acids. Trimming cost V 0 bases and J 5 bases, with 9 bases left between them. Germline V gene data show CDR1 as SGDLS and CDR2 as YYNGEE. The CDR3 spells CASSVEIGNNEQFF. Here the CDR3 DNA reads TGTGCCAGCAGCGTAGAAATTGGGAACAATGAGCAGTTCTTC.

This chain connects TRBV6-1 to TRBJ1-5, with 7 bases fitting TRBD1. The CDR3 runs 15 residues. Germline CDR1 and CDR2: MNHNS and SASEGT. After removal of 4 bases from V and 2 bases from J, the junction contained 5 bases not matched to a gene. The CDR3 region has the DNA TGTGCCAGCAGTGCGGGACAGATTGGCAATCAGCCCCAGCATTTT. It specifies CASSAGQIGNQPQHF.

This clonotype was picked up one time. The chain has TRBV11-2 and TRBJ2-6; D remains ambiguous. The CDR3 extends over 17 amino acids. V lost 0 bases, J lost 2 bases, and 11 bases lay in between. Looked up from germline, CDR1 is SGHAT and CDR2 is FQNNGV. CDR3 nucleotide sequence: TGTGCCAGCAGCTTAGATCCCCCACGGGCTGGGGCCAACGTCCTGACTTTC. Translating it yields CASSLDPPRAGANVLTF. The full variable domain, with the rest looked up from reference TRBV11-2 and TRBJ2-6, is EAGVAQSPRYKIIEKRQSVAFWCNPISGHATLYWYQQILGQGPKLLIQFQNNGVVDDSQLPKDRFSAERLKGVDSTLKIQPAKLEDSAVYLCASSLDPPRAGANVLTFGAGSRLTVL.

This clonotype turned up a few times. The chain joins TRBV4-1 to TRBJ2-6; tentative D call: TRBD1 (6 bases). The CDR3 is made up of 20 amino acids. Germline V gene data show CDR1 as MGHRA and CDR2 as YSYEKL. Deletions cut 3 bases from V and 4 bases from J, with 25 bases between. This CDR3 reads CASSHNYRQERREGANVLTF. Here the CDR3 DNA reads TGCGCCAGCAGCCACAATTATAGACAGGAAAGAAGAGAGGGGGCCAACGTCCTGACTTTC.

This chain connects TRBV11-2 to TRBJ1-1; D possibly corresponds to TRBD1 (6 bases). The CDR3 spans 13 residues. V lost 4 bases and J 6 bases, leaving 12 bases between the germline ends. Germline CDR1 SGHAT, CDR2 FQNNGV. Written as DNA, the CDR3 is TGTGCCAGCAGCTGTCTACAGGGCGCTGAAGCTTTCTTT. Protein product: CASSCLQGAEAFF.

In its sample, this clonotype was seen a few times. V and J are TRBV5-5 and TRBJ2-1; D gene uncertain. Germline assignment: CDR1 SGHKS and CDR2 YYEKEE (reference sequence). The CDR3 runs 16 residues. The germline V and J ends were trimmed by 0 bases and 4 bases, with 14 bases remaining between them. DNA for the CDR3: TGTGCCAGCAGCTTGGATTCTGGGGAACCTTACAATGAGCAGTTCTTC. It translates to CASSLDSGEPYNEQFF.

The CDR3 is CASSLEGTGANTEAFF. For the CDR3, the DNA is TGTGCCAGCAGCTTAGAGGGGACAGGGGCGAACACTGAAGCTTTCTTT. This chain uses TRBV11-2 with TRBJ1-1, with TRBD1 matching 10 bases. This CDR3 has 16 residues. Germline loops: CDR1 SGHAT, CDR2 FQNNGV. Losses at the gene ends were 0 bases for V and 1 base for J; bases not matched to a gene: 2.

This clonotype was picked up a small number of times. V usage is TRBV7-9 and J usage is TRBJ2-7; D might be TRBD2 (5 bases). V shed 4 bases and J shed 1 base, with 11 bases lying between them. The CDR3 totals 14 residues. Germline V CDR1 and CDR2: SEHNR, FQNEAQ (reference sequence). The DNA of the CDR3 is TGTGCCAGCAGCTCACGACGGGGATCCTACGAGCAGTACTTC. Protein sequence: CASSSRRGSYEQYF. The full variable domain, in which reference TRBV7-9 and TRBJ2-7 provide the parts outside the CDR3, is DTGVSQNPRHKITKRGQNVTFRCDPISEHNRLYWYRQTLGQGPEFLTYFQNEAQLEKSRLLSDRFSAERPKGSFSTLEIQRTEQGDSAMYLCASSSRRGSYEQYFGPGTRLTVT.

In its sample, this clonotype was seen many times. The rearrangement uses TRBV7-9 and TRBJ2-2, with 7 bases that match TRBD1. The J segment lost 2 bases and the V segment lost 5 bases, leaving 11 bases of the junction unmatched. The CDR3 contains 17 residues. In germline, CDR1 is SEHNR, CDR2 FQNEAQ (reference sequence). The CDR3 nucleotides are TGTGCCAGCAGCGTTCTCTACAGGGGTAGTAACACCGGGGAGCTGTTTTTT. This translates into CASSVLYRGSNTGELFF.

The chain carries TRBV12-3 or TRBV12-4 and TRBJ2-7; 10 bases map to TRBD1. This CDR3 has 15 residues. The V and J ends lost 5 bases and 1 base, in that order; junction bases with no gene match: 5. The CDR3 loop reads CASSLGQGWSYEQYF. The CDR3 nucleotides read TGTGCCAGCAGTCTGGGACAGGGGTGGTCCTACGAGCAGTACTTC.

This clonotype was counted many times. The chain has TRBV18 and TRBJ2-2, with TRBD1 matching over 8 bases. Germline V CDR1 and CDR2: KGHSH, LQKENI. V gave up 6 bases and J gave up 4 bases; unmatched junction bases: 7. This CDR3 comprises 15 residues. This CDR3 reads CASSTGTGGTGELFF. In nucleotides, the CDR3 is TGTGCCAGCTCGACCGGAACAGGGGGCACCGGGGAGCTGTTTTTT.

The gene calls are TRBV28 and TRBJ2-3, with 8 bases matching TRBD2. The J segment lost 2 bases and the V segment lost 1 base, leaving 5 bases of the junction unmatched. This CDR3 region has 16 residues. The germline V gene has CDR1 MDHEN and CDR2 SYDVKM. The CDR3 coding sequence is TGTGCCAGCAGTTTATATAGCGGGGCCGTCACAGATACGCAGTATTTT. It specifies CASSLYSGAVTDTQYF.

In its sample, this clonotype was seen a few times. The chain recombines TRBV20-1 with TRBJ2-2; D gene ambiguous. The CDR3 loop spans 13 amino acids. Germline CDR1 is DFQATT and CDR2 is SNEGSKA (reference sequence). Trimming shortened V by 3 bases and J by 3 bases, and 8 bases separated the two germline ends. The DNA of the CDR3 is TGCAGTGCTAGCGGCGGCTACACCGGGGAGCTGTTTTTT. Amino acid sequence: CSASGGYTGELFF.

This clonotype appeared a few times. The conserved final phenylalanine or tryptophan is absent from the CDR3, which likely points to a read error. The CDR3: CASSPFGELQYI. The CDR3 DNA reads as TGTGCCAGCTCACCATTCGGCGAACTGCAGTATATT. The chain carries TRBV18 and TRBJ2-3; D is undetermined. The CDR3 spans 12 residues. Germline lookup yields CDR1 KGHSH and CDR2 LQKENI. The V and J ends lost 2 bases and 11 bases respectively, with 11 bases between them.

This chain connects TRBV5-1 to TRBJ2-5, with 7 bases matching TRBD2. Germline CDR1 is SGHRS and CDR2 is YFSETQ. The CDR3 spans 16 residues. J gave up 2 bases and V 0 bases, and 7 bases lay outside the gene matches. This chain's CDR3 is CASSLGSGTRQETQYF. The CDR3 DNA is TGCGCCAGCAGCTTGGGGAGCGGGACTCGGCAAGAGACCCAGTACTTC. The variable domain in full, completed from reference TRBV5-1 and TRBJ2-5, reads KAGVTQTPRYLIKTRGQQVTLSCSPISGHRSVSWYQQTPGQGLQFLFEYFSETQRNKGNFPGRFSGRQFSNSRSEMNVSTLELGDSALYLCASSLGSGTRQETQYFGPGTRLLVL.

Written as DNA, the CDR3 is TGTGCCAGCAGGGGGGGACTAGCGGCCCACGAGCAGTACTTC. Its translation: CASRGGLAAHEQYF. The chain is built from TRBV6-2 or TRBV6-3 and TRBJ2-7; 11 bases are shared with TRBD2. The CDR3 contains 14 residues. Germline CDR1 MNHEY, CDR2 SVGEGT. Trimming at V came to 6 bases and at J to 5 bases, leaving 6 bases not matched to a gene.

The V call is TRBV12-3 or TRBV12-4, the J call TRBJ2-2; D is ambiguous. Trimming left V 7 bases short and J 4 bases short, with 13 bases between. This CDR3 is built from 14 residues. The DNA of the CDR3 is TGTGCCAGCACTCCTGTGGGCCCCACCGGGGAGCTGTTTTTT. Its translation: CASTPVGPTGELFF.

The chain has TRBV30 and TRBJ2-7; 7 nucleotides agree with TRBD1. V was pared by 3 bases and J by 2 bases, with 7 bases of the junction left unmatched. CDR1 is GTSNPN, CDR2 SVGIG, per germline (reference sequence). The CDR3 runs 14 residues. CDR3 loop: CAWRARDRAYEQYF. Written as DNA, the CDR3 is TGTGCCTGGAGAGCCCGGGACAGAGCCTACGAGCAGTACTTC.

This clonotype was observed a few times. The genes are TRBV7-2 and TRBJ2-1; TRBD2 matches 10 bases. Germline trimming cut 5 bases from V and 4 bases from J; bases unmatched to any gene: 11. CDR3 size: 17 residues. Per the germline V gene, CDR1 is SGHTA and CDR2 is FQGNSA. The CDR3: CASSPAGASGGYNEQFF. The CDR3 nucleotides read TGTGCCAGCAGCCCCGCGGGGGCTAGCGGGGGATACAATGAGCAGTTCTTC.

This chain uses TRBV24-1 with TRBJ2-1, with 8 bases identical to TRBD2. After removal of 5 bases from V and 5 bases from J, the junction contained 4 bases not matched to a gene. Germline V gene lookup returns CDR1 KGHDR and CDR2 SFDVKD. This CDR3 region has 14 residues. This CDR3 reads CATSGREVHNEQFF. The CDR3 DNA is TGTGCCACCAGTGGGCGGGAGGTCCACAATGAGCAGTTCTTC.

This clonotype showed up just a few times. The chain combines TRBV7-8 with TRBJ2-2, with TRBD1 as a possible D gene (5 bases). CDR1 is SGHVS and CDR2 is FQNEAQ in the germline V gene. The CDR3 has 18 amino acids. The germline V and J ends were trimmed by 4 bases and 2 bases, with 20 bases remaining between them. CDR3 loop: CASSYSRLTAPNTGELFF. Written as DNA, the CDR3 is TGTGCCAGCAGCTACTCGAGGCTGACAGCGCCCAACACCGGGGAGCTGTTTTTT.

The chain recombines TRBV4-3 with TRBJ2-1; D is ambiguous. Trimming took off 3 bases at V and 9 bases at J, with 18 bases between the two ends. The V gene's germline CDR1 is LGHNA and CDR2 YSLEER. This CDR3 has 15 residues. CDR3 region: CASSHAVTPAAEQFF. The CDR3, as DNA: TGCGCCAGCAGCCATGCAGTCACGCCGGCCGCTGAGCAGTTCTTC.

This clonotype occurred a few times. The gene calls are TRBV5-1 and TRBJ2-5; a possible D gene is TRBD1 (5 bases). Trimming removed 4 bases from V and 1 base from J, with 11 bases in between. Per the germline V gene, CDR1 is SGHRS and CDR2 is YFSETQ. The CDR3 is 14 residues long. As DNA, the CDR3 is TGCGCCAGCAGCCTGAGACAGTCCCAAGAGACCCAGTACTTC. Translation gives CASSLRQSQETQYF.

The rearrangement joins TRBV5-1 to TRBJ2-6; D is perhaps TRBD2 (5 bases). Trimming cost V 2 bases and J 2 bases, with 8 bases left between them. The V gene's germline CDR1 is SGHRS and CDR2 YFSETQ. The CDR3 totals 15 residues. The CDR3 DNA follows: TGCGCCAGCAGCTTCGGGATAACTGGGGCCAACGTCCTGACTTTC. This codes for CASSFGITGANVLTF.

The sample holds a few counts of this clonotype. This chain joins TRBV6-2 or TRBV6-3 and TRBJ2-7; 10 positions agree with TRBD1. V dropped 6 bases and J dropped 3; count of bases not matched to a gene: 11. Germline V gene data show CDR1 as MNHEY and CDR2 as SVGEGT. The CDR3 is 16 amino acids. The CDR3 DNA reads TGTGCCAGCAGCACCCCGCCTTGGACAGGGGGCTACGAGCAGTACTTC. This encodes CASSTPPWTGGYEQYF.

This chain uses TRBV6-1 with TRBJ2-5; 9 nucleotides line up with TRBD2. CDR1 is MNHNS, CDR2 SASEGT, per germline. There are 17 residues in the CDR3. V shed 5 bases, J shed 5 bases, and the junction held 15 bases outside the gene matches. CDR3 DNA: TGTGCCAGCAGTCTGGGGCTTGTAGCGGGAGTAGAGGAGACCCAGTACTTC. Its translation: CASSLGLVAGVEETQYF.

This clonotype was counted a few times. The V and J genes are TRBV6-1 and TRBJ2-5; D is undetermined. Germline-derived CDR1 and CDR2 are MNHNS and SASEGT. Trimming cost V 2 bases and J 1 base, with 11 bases left between them. The CDR3 is made up of 15 amino acids. CDR3 in DNA: TGTGCCAGCAGTGAACCCGGGTTAGGCCAAGAGACCCAGTACTTC. It specifies CASSEPGLGQETQYF.

CDR3 bases: TGCGCCAGCAGCCAGAACCCTTTGGAGACCCAGTACTTC. Translated, it gives CASSQNPLETQYF. This rearrangement joins TRBV4-3 to TRBJ2-5; D not resolved. This CDR3 has 13 amino acids. Trimming removed 3 bases from V and 5 bases from J, with 10 bases in between. In germline, CDR1 is LGHNA, CDR2 YSLEER.

This clonotype turned up a few times. The chain is built from TRBV20-1 and TRBJ2-2; 8 bases map to TRBD2. The germline CDR1 and CDR2 sequences are DFQATT and SNEGSKA (reference sequence). V dropped 4 bases and J dropped 4; count of bases not matched to a gene: 5. This CDR3 region has 14 residues. CDR3 sequence: CSAIAGGSTGELFF. The CDR3 DNA reads as TGCAGTGCTATCGCGGGGGGTTCCACCGGGGAGCTGTTTTTT.

For the CDR3, the DNA is TGTGCCAGCAGTCGACTCGACAGGGGAGGCAATGAGCAGTTCTTC. It specifies CASSRLDRGGNEQFF. V usage is TRBV28 and J usage is TRBJ2-1, with 8 bases aligning to TRBD1. Germline V lookup: CDR1 MDHEN, CDR2 SYDVKM. V lost 5 bases and J lost 6; bases outside the gene matches: 9. This CDR3 comprises 15 residues.

V gene TRBV4-3 combines with J gene TRBJ2-7; weak D call: TRBD2 (5 bases). The ends were cut back, 0 bases at V and 3 bases at J, with 12 bases in the middle. CDR3 length: 15 residues. Germline CDR1 LGHNA, CDR2 YSLEER. This CDR3 reads CASSQDSTEGYEQYF. As DNA, the CDR3 is TGCGCCAGCAGCCAAGATAGCACAGAGGGCTACGAGCAGTACTTC.